Following are 14 T cell receptor beta chains from one sample sequenced in a study of blood T cell repertoires in COVID-19. TCRdb's table, derived via immunoSEQ multiplex PCR, lists solely in-frame clones and lacks some. The data contain 150,000 to 180,000 clones, over 60% of them singletons. Sample: peripheral blood. All receptors derive from an elderly man with acute or convalescent COVID-19.

J is TRBJ1-1 and V is TRBV6-2 or TRBV6-3; 10 bases fit TRBD1. V dropped 2 bases and J dropped 3; count of bases not matched to a gene: 9. Germline CDR1 and CDR2: MNHEY and SVGEGT. The CDR3 sequence is 17 residues long. This chain's CDR3 is CASSYPTSGTGDTEAFF. CDR3 nucleotides: TGTGCCAGCAGTTACCCAACCTCGGGGACAGGGGACACTGAAGCTTTCTTT.

The chain combines TRBV5-1 with TRBJ1-1; D remains ambiguous. Trimming took off 0 bases at V and 5 bases at J, with 11 bases between the two ends. This CDR3 region has 14 residues. Germline-derived CDR1 and CDR2 are SGHRS and YFSETQ. Written as DNA, the CDR3 is TGCGCCAGCAGCTTGGACAGTGAACAAACTGAAGCTTTCTTT. This gives the protein CASSLDSEQTEAFF.

The chain has TRBV27 and TRBJ2-5; 9 nucleotides match TRBD1. The trim removed 5 bases at V and 0 bases at J, leaving 10 bases unmatched. Per the germline V gene, CDR1 is MNHEY and CDR2 is SMNVEV (reference sequence). This CDR3 has 17 residues. The CDR3 here is CASSLGQGRRHQETQYF. The CDR3 DNA sequence: TGTGCCAGCAGTCTAGGACAGGGGCGACGACACCAAGAGACCCAGTACTTC.

The chain recombines TRBV7-8 with TRBJ1-1, with 9 bases fitting TRBD1. V trimming: 0 bases; J trimming: 4 bases; junction bases outside the gene matches: 6. This CDR3 comprises 16 residues. Per germline, CDR1 SGHVS and CDR2 FQNEAQ. DNA of the CDR3: TGTGCCAGCAGCTTAGCTCGGGGGACAGGGAGCACTGAAGCTTTCTTT. As protein: CASSLARGTGSTEAFF.

The rearrangement links TRBV7-9 to TRBJ1-4, with D tentatively TRBD1 (6 bases). V lost 5 bases to trimming and J lost 2 bases, with 9 bases between them. The CDR3 has 14 amino acids. The V gene's germline CDR1 is SEHNR and CDR2 FQNEAQ (reference sequence). CDR3 loop: CASSLGATNEKLFF. CDR3 in DNA: TGTGCCAGCAGCCTGGGGGCGACTAATGAAAAACTGTTTTTT.

The gene calls are TRBV11-3 and TRBJ1-1; TRBD1 might be the D (5 bases). Germline CDR1 is SGHNT and CDR2 is YENEEA. CDR3 size: 16 residues. V lost 1 base and J lost 1, with 13 bases in between. CDR3 DNA: TGTGCCAGCAGCTTAGGAGGGGCCGGGGGGAACACTGAAGCTTTCTTT. Protein sequence: CASSLGGAGGNTEAFF.

The gene calls are TRBV18 and TRBJ1-5, with a weak D call TRBD1 (6 bases). The CDR3 is 15 residues long. The V gene's germline CDR1 is KGHSH and CDR2 LQKENI. The germline V and J ends were trimmed by 3 bases and 4 bases, with 13 bases remaining between them. CDR3 nucleotides: TGTGCCAGCTCACCCCAGGGGAAAGGGAATCAGCCCCAGCATTTT. It is translated as CASSPQGKGNQPQHF.

This clone was found once. The J gene is TRBJ1-2, the V gene TRBV18; TRBD1 matches 7 bases. J lost 5 bases, V lost 3 bases, and 6 bases had no gene match. There are 14 residues in the CDR3. Germline loops: CDR1 KGHSH, CDR2 LQKENI. The CDR3 is CASSPARRGYGYTF. CDR3 sequence (DNA): TGTGCCAGCTCACCTGCTCGCAGGGGGTATGGCTACACCTTC.

The V and J genes are TRBV6-6 and TRBJ2-7; 7 bases are a match to TRBD2. The CDR3 runs to 14 residues. Germline loops: CDR1 MNHNY, CDR2 SVGAGI (reference sequence). V lost 2 bases, J lost 2 bases, and 3 bases stayed unmatched. In nucleotides, the CDR3 is TGTGCCAGCAGTTACCAGCGGGGCCCCTACGAGCAGTACTTC. This gives the protein CASSYQRGPYEQYF.

The chain carries TRBV5-8 and TRBJ2-5; D is possibly TRBD2 (5 bases). V was clipped by 3 bases and J by 2 bases, with 11 bases between them. Germline values: CDR1 SGHTS, CDR2 YDEGEE. This CDR3 region has 14 residues. The CDR3 DNA follows: TGTGCCAGCAGCTACCCATCGGGACAAGAGACCCAGTACTTC. This sequence encodes CASSYPSGQETQYF.

Only a few counts were recorded for this clone. Other DNA sequences in this specimen translate into the identical CDR3. This chain joins TRBV27 and TRBJ2-1, with 10 bases aligning to TRBD2. The germline gives CDR1 MNHEY, CDR2 SMNVEV (reference sequence). The trim removed 3 bases at V and 7 bases at J, leaving 6 bases unmatched. This CDR3 spans 15 amino acids. Written as DNA, the CDR3 is TGTGCCAGCAGTTTTGAGCGGGGGGGTCGGAATGAGCAGTTCTTC. Protein sequence: CASSFERGGRNEQFF.

This chain links TRBV10-3 with TRBJ2-2, with D possibly being TRBD2 (5 bases). V lost 2 bases, J lost 1 base, and 8 bases lay in between. Germline lookup yields CDR1 ENHRY and CDR2 SYGVKD. The CDR3 extends over 15 amino acids. The CDR3 reads CAISEGGLNTGELFF. For the CDR3, the DNA is TGTGCCATCAGTGAGGGTGGACTGAACACCGGGGAGCTGTTTTTT.

The chain combines TRBV28 with TRBJ1-2, with 9 positions matching TRBD1. Trimming took 4 bases from V and 4 from J; bases not matched to a gene: 7. The CDR3 is made up of 15 amino acids. Germline V gene data show CDR1 as MDHEN and CDR2 as SYDVKM. Here the CDR3 reads CASSSPQGATYGYTF. DNA for the CDR3: TGTGCCAGCAGTTCTCCACAGGGGGCGACCTATGGCTACACCTTC.

V gene TRBV5-1 combines with J gene TRBJ2-3, with 12 bases identical to TRBD2. The germline V gene has CDR1 SGHRS and CDR2 YFSETQ. Germline trimming cut 3 bases from V and 4 bases from J; bases unmatched to any gene: 6. The CDR3 extends over 16 amino acids. CDR3 in amino acids: CASSYDTSGGPDTQYF. The CDR3 DNA follows: TGCGCCAGCAGCTACGACACTAGCGGGGGGCCAGATACGCAGTATTTT. The full variable domain, in which reference TRBV5-1 and TRBJ2-3 provide the parts outside the CDR3, is KAGVTQTPRYLIKTRGQQVTLSCSPISGHRSVSWYQQTPGQGLQFLFEYFSETQRNKGNFPGRFSGRQFSNSRSEMNVSTLELGDSALYLCASSYDTSGGPDTQYFGPGTRLTVL.